Listed here are 20 T cell receptor beta chains from one sample, sequenced in a study of OX40 agonist ivuxolimab in advanced cancers. Sequencing was performed with immunoSEQ multiplex PCR; in TCRdb, only in-frame clones are kept and a portion is missing. The sample lists roughly 90,000 clones; 91% were seen once. The specimen comprised CD4+ or CD8+ T cells sorted from blood, sampled in a trial of the OX40 agonist ivuxolimab. The receptors originated from an adult with an advanced solid tumor such as melanoma, head and neck, liver or kidney cancer.

The genes are TRBV9 and TRBJ2-1; D tentatively reads TRBD1 or TRBD2 (5 bases each). Between the trimmed V and J ends, which lost 0 bases and 0 bases, there was a span of 19 bases. This CDR3 is built from 19 residues. Germline CDR1 and CDR2: SGDLS and YYNGEE. The CDR3 reads CASSVDEGTLPSSYNEQFF. CDR3 bases: TGTGCCAGCAGCGTAGACGAAGGGACCTTACCTAGCTCCTACAATGAGCAGTTCTTC.

DNA of the CDR3: TGTGCCAGCTCACCTGACAGGTTCTATGGCTACACCTTC. This codes for CASSPDRFYGYTF. This chain connects TRBV18 to TRBJ1-2; D possibly corresponds to TRBD1 (6 bases). V dropped 3 bases and J dropped 4 bases, with 9 bases sitting between them. CDR3 length: 13 residues. CDR1 is KGHSH and CDR2 is LQKENI in the germline V gene.

The chain joins TRBV10-3 to TRBJ2-5; D might be TRBD1 (6 bases). Germline-derived CDR1 and CDR2 are ENHRY and SYGVKD. This CDR3 comprises 13 residues. V shed 4 bases and J shed 3 bases, with 9 bases lying between them. In DNA form, the CDR3 reads TGTGCCATCAGTGCGAACAGGGAAGAGACCCAGTACTTC. This encodes CAISANREETQYF.

The chain recombines TRBV15 with TRBJ2-5; TRBD2 matches 15 bases. V shed 8 bases, J shed 4 bases, and the junction held 5 bases outside the gene matches. The length of the CDR3 is 15 residues. CDR1 is LNHNV, CDR2 YYDKDF, per germline (reference sequence). The CDR3: CATGTSGRSRETQYF. CDR3 coding DNA: TGTGCCACCGGGACTAGCGGGAGGAGTCGAGAGACCCAGTACTTC.

The chain joins TRBV6-1 to TRBJ1-5; tentative D call: TRBD1 (6 bases). Germline lookup yields CDR1 MNHNS and CDR2 SASEGT. This CDR3 is 17 amino acids long. V lost 2 bases and J lost 4, with 18 bases in between. The CDR3 DNA reads as TGTGCCAGCAGTGAAAACCCCACAGGGATTGGTAATCAGCCCCAGCATTTT. It is translated as CASSENPTGIGNQPQHF.

The chain joins TRBV6-4 to TRBJ2-7; the D gene is possibly TRBD2 (5 bases). This CDR3 spans 13 amino acids. Trimming removed 2 bases from V and 6 bases from J, with 11 bases in between. CDR1 is MRHNA, CDR2 SNTAGT, per germline. Here the CDR3 DNA reads TGTGCCAGCAGTGACACTAGATCCGGCGAGCAGTACTTC. Translating it yields CASSDTRSGEQYF.

The rearrangement joins TRBV19 to TRBJ2-7; D unclear. The CDR3 totals 15 residues. The germline V gene has CDR1 LNHDA and CDR2 SQIVND (reference sequence). V lost 5 bases and J lost 2, with 16 bases in between. The DNA for the CDR3 is TGTGCCAGTAGTGCAACCCCACTTTCCGCCTACGAGCAGTACTTC. Its translation: CASSATPLSAYEQYF.

The gene calls are TRBV9 and TRBJ2-3, with D possibly being TRBD2 (5 bases). The CDR3 runs to 10 residues. Germline V gene data show CDR1 as SGDLS and CDR2 as YYNGEE. Deletions cut 7 bases from V and 10 bases from J, with 10 bases between. CDR3 nucleotide sequence: TGTGCCAGCGGCCCAGCGGCGCAGTATTTT. Encoded protein: CASGPAAQYF.

V gene TRBV15 combines with J gene TRBJ1-5, with D perhaps TRBD1 (6 bases). The CDR3 has 18 amino acids. Trimming took 3 bases from V and 1 from J, leaving 19 bases between them. The germline V gene encodes CDR1 LNHNV and CDR2 YYDKDF (reference sequence). CDR3 DNA sequence: TGTGCCACCAGCAGCGGATTTTTGGGGGGCCGGAGCAATCAGCCCCAGCATTTT. This translates into CATSSGFLGGRSNQPQHF. The full variable domain, rest sourced from reference TRBV15 and TRBJ1-5, is DAMVIQNPRYQVTQFGKPVTLSCSQTLNHNVMYWYQQKSSQAPKLLFHYYDKDFNNEADTPDNFQSRRPNTSFCFLDIRSPGLGDTAMYLCATSSGFLGGRSNQPQHFGDGTRLSIL.

This clone was recorded only once. This rearrangement joins TRBV7-9 to TRBJ2-3; D unresolved. CDR3 length: 12 amino acids. The germline V and J ends were trimmed by 4 bases and 6 bases, with 8 bases remaining between them. Germline CDR1 reads SEHNR; CDR2 reads FQNEAQ (reference sequence). CDR3 sequence: CASSSTLDTQYF. The CDR3, as DNA: TGTGCCAGCAGCTCTACCTTGGATACGCAGTATTTT.

The CDR3 sequence is CASSRSGEYGNTIYF. Written as DNA, the CDR3 is TGTGCCAGCAGCCGCTCGGGCGAGTATGGAAACACCATATATTTT. The chain combines TRBV16 with TRBJ1-3; D call uncertain. Germline-derived CDR1 and CDR2 are KGHSY and FQNENV. Trimming cost V 4 bases and J 3 bases, with 13 bases left between them. CDR3 size: 15 residues.

Concerning this clone: Other nucleotide sequences in the sample specify the same CDR3. V is TRBV9 and J is TRBJ1-1; a possible D gene is TRBD1 (5 bases). CDR1 and CDR2 from the germline V gene are SGDLS and YYNGEE. This CDR3 has 13 residues. With 2 bases removed from V and 1 base from J, the gap between germline ends came to 6 bases. CDR3 sequence: CASSVTGNTEAFF. CDR3 nucleotide sequence: TGTGCCAGCAGCGTTACAGGGAACACTGAAGCTTTCTTT.

This chain links TRBV9 with TRBJ1-1; tentatively, D is TRBD1 (5 bases). This CDR3 contains 15 residues. The germline V and J ends were trimmed by 3 bases and 1 base, with 13 bases remaining between them. Germline CDR1 reads SGDLS; CDR2 reads YYNGEE. The DNA for the CDR3 is TGTGCCAGCAGCGCCCCGAGGGGAGAGAACACTGAAGCTTTCTTT. This gives the protein CASSAPRGENTEAFF.

V gene TRBV30 combines with J gene TRBJ1-4, with 10 bases lining up with TRBD1. Germline CDR1 and CDR2: GTSNPN and SVGIG (reference sequence). The trim removed 2 bases at V and 6 bases at J, leaving 3 bases unmatched. The CDR3 length is 14 residues. The CDR3 DNA sequence: TGTGCCTGGAGTTATGGACAGGGGGATGAAAAACTGTTTTTT. This codes for CAWSYGQGDEKLFF.

This chain links TRBV5-1 with TRBJ2-2; D gene unclear. Germline CDR1 and CDR2: SGHRS and YFSETQ. The ends were cut back, 4 bases at V and 0 bases at J, with 7 bases in the middle. There are 14 residues in the CDR3. The CDR3 loop is CASSPRTNTGELFF. DNA of the CDR3: TGCGCCAGCAGCCCAAGAACGAACACCGGGGAGCTGTTTTTT.

The V and J genes are TRBV10-3 and TRBJ2-1; D not certain. Germline V gives CDR1 ENHRY, CDR2 SYGVKD. The CDR3 is 12 amino acids. V shed 0 bases and J shed 12 bases, with 9 bases lying between them. CDR3 DNA: TGTGCCATCAGTGAGTCGGTCTTCGCGCAGTTCTTC. It is translated as CAISESVFAQFF.

The chain recombines TRBV6-1 with TRBJ2-7; D is unresolved. Germline V CDR1 and CDR2: MNHNS, SASEGT. Trimming shortened V by 0 bases and J by 4 bases, and 4 bases separated the two germline ends. This CDR3 has 12 residues. In DNA form, the CDR3 reads TGTGCCAGCAGTGAAGCGCAGTACGAGCAGTACTTC. It is translated as CASSEAQYEQYF.

This clone occurred a few times. V is TRBV27 and J is TRBJ1-5; D is uncertain. The CDR3 runs to 13 residues. Germline V CDR1 and CDR2: MNHEY, SMNVEV (reference sequence). The V end was cut by 2 bases, the J end by 9 bases, with 11 bases between. CDR3 in amino acids: CASSLERAGPQHF. The CDR3 DNA is TGTGCCAGCAGTTTAGAACGGGCTGGGCCCCAGCATTTT.

This sequence joins TRBV4-1 and TRBJ1-2; the D gene is possibly TRBD1 (6 bases). This CDR3 region has 15 residues. Germline assignment: CDR1 MGHRA and CDR2 YSYEKL. With 6 bases removed from V and 5 bases from J, the gap between germline ends came to 19 bases. This chain's CDR3 is CASSQGTSGYYGYTF. DNA for the CDR3: TGCGCCAGCAGTCAGGGGACGAGCGGCTATTATGGCTACACCTTC.

The chain has TRBV28 and TRBJ1-1; tentatively, D is TRBD1 (6 bases). CDR3 size: 15 residues. V was shortened by 6 bases and J by 0 bases, with 14 bases between the two germline ends. Looked up from germline, CDR1 is MDHEN and CDR2 is SYDVKM. The CDR3 nucleotides are TGTGCCAGCAGCTCTTTCCGGGACATGAACACTGAAGCTTTCTTT. It encodes CASSSFRDMNTEAFF.